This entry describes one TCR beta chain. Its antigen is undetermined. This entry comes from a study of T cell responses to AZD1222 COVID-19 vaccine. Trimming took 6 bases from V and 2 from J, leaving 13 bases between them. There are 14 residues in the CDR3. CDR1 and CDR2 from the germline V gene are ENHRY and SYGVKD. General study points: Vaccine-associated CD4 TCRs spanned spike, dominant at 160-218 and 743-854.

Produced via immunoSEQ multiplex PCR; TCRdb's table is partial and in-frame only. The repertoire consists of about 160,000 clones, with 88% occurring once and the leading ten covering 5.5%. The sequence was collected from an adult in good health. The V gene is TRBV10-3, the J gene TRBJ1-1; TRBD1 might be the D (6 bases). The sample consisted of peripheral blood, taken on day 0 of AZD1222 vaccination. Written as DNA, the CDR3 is TGTGCCATCAGACAGGGCGAGTTTAACACTGAAGCTTTCTTT. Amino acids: CAIRQGEFNTEAFF.